This T cell receptor beta chain was observed in a study of T cell responses to AZD1222 COVID-19 vaccine. Findings of the study overall: Spike-specific TCR breadth and depth went up after people got two AZD1222 doses. Donors were mostly white British, more females; clonal diversity possibly underestimated. Across spike, vaccine-associated CD4 TCRs were found, dominant at 160-218 and 743-854.

This CDR3 has 18 amino acids. Trimming removed 2 bases at V and 0 bases at J, with 17 bases between. Germline V gene data show CDR1 as LGHNA and CDR2 as YNFKEQ. The protocol was immunoSEQ multiplex PCR, while the TCRdb copy is restricted to in-frame clones and leaves out a portion. The sample records around 85,000 clones, about 90% being singletons. About this clone: Its antigen is unidentified.

Investigators merged groups given second doses at roughly 4 or roughly 12 weeks. Sequenced here: peripheral blood, sampled 28 days after the second AZD1222 dose. This TCR was recovered from an adult who received the AZD1222 COVID-19 vaccine. The chain links TRBV4-2 to TRBJ1-3; TRBD1 is a possible D gene (5 bases). This CDR3 is CASSQTGTPQSSGNTIYF. DNA of the CDR3: TGTGCCAGCAGCCAAACCGGGACTCCTCAGAGCTCTGGAAACACCATATATTTT.